This entry features one T cell receptor beta chain sequence. In terms of age and location, participants ranged from roughly 18 to 90 years and lived in under 30 US areas. Which cohort a participant joined came from the clinical history participants gave. The data stem from a study of blood T cell repertoires in COVID-19. Study-wide context: T cells, B-cell-depleted T cells, or PBMCs supplied cDNA or gDNA.

Original analysis: From reference gene primer amplification, estimates of nucleated cell counts were derived. The protocol was immunoSEQ multiplex PCR, while the TCRdb copy is restricted to in-frame clones and leaves out a portion. V and J calls and clone size are as listed in that table; D and trimming were resolved from the DNA. The sample lists about 400,000 clones, about 90% occurring once. Material for sequencing was PBMCs or T cells enriched from blood (not recorded which). The receptor comes from a woman between 18 and 30 years old with acute COVID-19.

The CDR3 region has the DNA TGTGCCAGCAGCTTAGCGAGCGTTAGCTCCTACGAGCAGTACTTC. As protein: CASSLASVSSYEQYF. The chain joins TRBV7-9 to TRBJ2-7; no clear D. Germline V gene data show CDR1 as SEHNR and CDR2 as FQNEAQ (reference sequence). Between the trimmed V and J ends, which lost 0 bases and 0 bases, there was a span of 9 bases. CDR3 size: 15 residues.